This T cell receptor beta chain appears in the sequencing data of a study of Ad26.COV2.S vaccination and SARS-CoV-2 variants. Study background: Donor allocation was to the COV1001 Ad26.COV2.S trial arm. Ad26.COV2.S given intramuscularly, once or twice 56 days apart.

Data came from immunoSEQ multiplex PCR; TCRdb stores just in-frame clones and leaves some out. This sample has 250,000 or so clones, with roughly 89% found just once. Regarding treatment: over 15 received Ad26.COV2.S at low or high dose, single or two shots; several received placebo; per-sample allocation not given. Samples were taken on day 63 after the first vaccine or placebo injection. In Boston, an adult donor aged 18-55 years took part. The sample was peripheral blood, taken in a trial of Ad26.COV2.S vaccine versus placebo. The sequence came from a person aged 18-60 years who received the Ad26.COV2.S COVID-19 vaccine or a placebo.

The CDR3 loop is CASSSGQQETQYF. As DNA, the CDR3 is TGTGCCAGCAGCTCGGGACAGCAAGAGACCCAGTACTTC. J is TRBJ2-5 and V is TRBV7-2, with 7 bases identical to TRBD1. The CDR3 length is 13 residues. J gave up 2 bases and V 4 bases, and 1 base lay outside the gene matches. Germline V gene sequence: CDR1 SGHTA, CDR2 FQGNSA.